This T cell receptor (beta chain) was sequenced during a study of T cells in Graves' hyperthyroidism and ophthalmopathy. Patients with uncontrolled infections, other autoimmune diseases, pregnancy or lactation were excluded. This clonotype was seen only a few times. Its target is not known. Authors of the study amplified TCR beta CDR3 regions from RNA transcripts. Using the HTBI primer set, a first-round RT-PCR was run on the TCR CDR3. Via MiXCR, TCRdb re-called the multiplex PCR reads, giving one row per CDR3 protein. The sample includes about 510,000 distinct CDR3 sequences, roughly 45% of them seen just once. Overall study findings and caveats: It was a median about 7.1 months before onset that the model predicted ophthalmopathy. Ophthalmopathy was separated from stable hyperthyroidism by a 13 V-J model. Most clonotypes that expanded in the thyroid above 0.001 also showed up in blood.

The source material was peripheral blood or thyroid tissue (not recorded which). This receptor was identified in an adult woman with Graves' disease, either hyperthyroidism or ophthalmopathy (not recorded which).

CDR3 coding DNA: TGTGCCACCAGCCGAGGCGCAACAGGGTCCCAAGAGACCCAGTACTTC. Protein product: CATSRGATGSQETQYF. J is TRBJ2-5 and V is TRBV15, with D possibly matching TRBD1 (6 bases). V lost 5 bases and J lost 1, with 17 bases in between. The CDR3 extends over 16 amino acids. Germline CDR1 reads LNHNV; CDR2 reads YYDKDF (reference sequence).